This TCR beta chain comes out of a study of blood T cell dynamics during melanoma immunotherapy. Study-level background: First-line therapy was either pembrolizumab or nivolumab with ipilimumab for metastatic melanoma.

CDR3 length: 15 residues. The germline V gene has CDR1 MRHNA and CDR2 SNTAGT. V lost 2 bases and J lost 2, with 10 bases in between. TCRdb keeps only in-frame clones here, not all; method: immunoSEQ multiplex PCR. The profile shows over 8,000 clones, about 86% of them singletons. Time point reported: pre-treatment baseline. Specimen: blood, collected from a patient treated with checkpoint blockade. The clonotype originates from a human donor with melanoma. V usage is TRBV6-4 and J usage is TRBJ1-5; D is unresolved. This CDR3 reads CASSDQAGRNQPQHF. The CDR3 DNA reads as TGTGCCAGCAGTGACCAAGCGGGTCGCAATCAGCCCCAGCATTTT.